This T cell receptor (beta chain) comes out of a study of CD8 T cells in ankylosing spondylitis. The J segment lost 9 bases and the V segment lost 5 bases, leaving 9 bases of the junction unmatched. The CDR3 consists of 14 residues. Germline V lookup: CDR1 MDHEN, CDR2 SYDVKM. Broader study findings: Reportedly, significant enrichment of disease-linked clones occurred in matched ankylosing spondylitis synovial fluid. Blood of patients with ankylosing spondylitis appeared to be characterized by a TCR beta motif of several highly homologous variants.

As the method for making TCR beta libraries, quantitative 5'-RACE with molecular barcodes was used. TCRdb fed the 5' RACE reads into MiXCR, producing one record per CDR3 protein. This sample yields roughly 470,000 distinct CDR3 sequences, of which roughly 26% are seen a single time; 0.75% to 0.9% belongs to the top ten. This clonotype has more than one count but fewer than ten. Its specificity is not known. The gene calls are TRBV28 and TRBJ1-5, with 8 bases that match TRBD1. Sequenced: blood, either unsorted or a sorted T cell fraction (not recorded which). This clonotype was sampled from a male donor with ankylosing spondylitis. As DNA, the CDR3 is TGTGCCAGCAGTCTCGGACAGGGCACGGGGCCCCAGCATTTT. It is translated as CASSLGQGTGPQHF. Together with reference TRBV28 and TRBJ1-5, the CDR3 gives the full variable domain: DVKVTQSSRYLVKRTGEKVFLECVQDMDHENMFWYRQDPGLGLRLIYFSYDVKMKEKGDIPEGYSVSREKKERFSLILESASTNQTSMYLCASSLGQGTGPQHFGDGTRLSIL.